Sequencing of this T cell receptor (beta chain) was carried out in a study of blood T cell repertoires in COVID-19. Across the study: COVID-19 samples, acute and convalescent, were from the United States, Italy and Spain. PBMCs, B-cell-depleted T cells, or T cells were the source of the cDNA or gDNA that made up the material.

From germline, CDR1 is KGHSH and CDR2 LQKENI. V was clipped by 2 bases and J by 1 base, with 8 bases between them. CDR3 length: 14 residues. Authors' analysis steps: Amplification of reference gene primers provided the estimated nucleated cell counts. Clones were read by immunoSEQ multiplex PCR, and TCRdb kept only the in-frame ones, dropping some. That table furnishes V, J and clone size, whereas the DNA furnished D and trimming. The table lists around 70,000 clones, about four fifths of them singletons. The chain combines TRBV18 with TRBJ2-5, with D perhaps TRBD1 (6 bases). The sample consisted of peripheral blood. This sequence originates from a woman in her fifties or sixties with acute or convalescent COVID-19. CDR3 bases: TGTGCCAGCTCACCATCGGACAGCCAAGAGACCCAGTACTTC. It translates to CASSPSDSQETQYF.